This T cell receptor (beta chain) originates from a study of OX40 agonist ivuxolimab in advanced cancers. The study, taken as a whole, reports: Normalized expansion of T-cell clones was also low for some nonresponders. Expanded peripheral T cells had an undetermined antigen specificity.

Libraries were prepared by immunoSEQ multiplex PCR; TCRdb keeps only in-frame clonotypes and omits some of them. The sample lists tens of thousands of clones, 94% occurring once. V was shortened by 4 bases and J by 2 bases, with 7 bases between the two germline ends. The CDR3 has 12 residues. CDR1 is SGDLS and CDR2 is YYNGEE in the germline V gene. Comment on this clone: As yet, its antigen is unknown.

The specimen comprised CD4+ or CD8+ T cells sorted from blood, sampled in a trial of the OX40 agonist ivuxolimab. The chain has TRBV9 and TRBJ2-7; possibly TRBD1 for D (5 bases). This TCR was recovered from an adult with an advanced solid tumor such as melanoma, head and neck, liver or kidney cancer. CDR3: CASSPGTYEQYF. The DNA for the CDR3 is TGTGCCAGCAGCCCAGGGACCTACGAGCAGTACTTC. The whole variable domain, remainder taken from reference TRBV9 and TRBJ2-7, is DSGVTQTPKHLITATGQRVTLRCSPRSGDLSVYWYQQSLDQGLQFLIQYYNGEERAKGNILERFSAQQFPDLHSELNLSSLELGDSALYFCASSPGTYEQYFGPGTRLTVT.